These 20 T cell receptor beta chains share one sample of origin, sequenced in a study of Ad26.COV2.S vaccination and SARS-CoV-2 variants. Using immunoSEQ multiplex PCR, the repertoire was profiled, and TCRdb retains in-frame clones only, with some absent. The table records hundreds of thousands of clones, roughly 89% of them present only once. Stated treatment: roughly 18 received Ad26.COV2.S at low or high dose, single or two shots; about 5 received placebo; per-sample allocation not given. Samples came from day 63 after the first vaccine or placebo injection. The sequencing used peripheral blood, collected in a trial of Ad26.COV2.S vaccine versus placebo. The receptor set was obtained from a person aged 18-65 years who received the Ad26.COV2.S COVID-19 vaccine or a placebo.

The chain employs TRBV21-1 and TRBJ2-7; TRBD2, the table's D call, was not compared with the DNA. TRBV21-1 is a recognized pseudogene. This CDR3 is 14 amino acids long. Written as DNA, the CDR3 is TGTGCCAGCAGCCCCCCTCGGGTTGACTACGAGCAGTACGTC. Translation: CASSPPRVDYEQYV.

Here the CDR3 DNA reads TGCGCCAGCAGCCCCGGGATGGGAGGCTCACCCCTCCACTTT. Its translation is CASSPGMGGSPLHF. The chain is built from TRBV5-1 and TRBJ1-6, with D uncertain. Germline V gene data show CDR1 as SGHRS and CDR2 as YFSETQ. This CDR3 region has 14 residues. Trimming took off 4 bases at V and 10 bases at J, with 15 bases between the two ends.

This clone appeared a single time. V usage is TRBV19 and J usage is TRBJ1-4; a possible D gene is TRBD1 (6 bases). CDR3 size: 15 residues. Germline CDR1 is LNHDA and CDR2 is SQIVND (reference sequence). V was shortened by 5 bases and J by 3 bases, with 13 bases between the two germline ends. Here the CDR3 reads CASSSQGLANEKLFF. For the CDR3, the DNA is TGTGCCAGTAGTTCTCAGGGGCTGGCTAATGAAAAACTGTTTTTT. Combining the CDR3 with reference TRBV19 and TRBJ1-4 gives the whole variable domain DGGITQSPKYLFRKEGQNVTLSCEQNLNHDAMYWYRQDPGQGLRLIYYSQIVNDFQKGDIAEGYSVSREKKESFPLTVTSAQKNPTAFYLCASSSQGLANEKLFFGSGTQLSVL.

V gene TRBV6-6 combines with J gene TRBJ2-1, with 8 bases matching TRBD1. Germline CDR1 and CDR2: MNHNY and SVGAGI (reference sequence). The CDR3 spans 16 residues. The J segment lost 7 bases and the V segment lost 4 bases, leaving 12 bases of the junction unmatched. The CDR3: CASSLLGQDLRNEQFF. CDR3 in DNA: TGTGCCAGCAGTTTGCTGGGACAGGACTTGAGGAATGAGCAGTTCTTC.

This clone was recorded once. The same CDR3 arises from other DNA sequences in this sample as well. The gene calls are TRBV9 and TRBJ1-1, with D perhaps matching TRBD1 (5 bases). Trimming left V 3 bases short and J 2 bases short, with 8 bases between. The CDR3 runs 13 residues. Germline V gene data show CDR1 as SGDLS and CDR2 as YYNGEE. The chain's CDR3 is CASSAGGNTEAFF. The CDR3 DNA follows: TGTGCCAGCAGCGCCGGGGGAAACACTGAAGCTTTCTTT.

The chain employs TRBV9 and TRBJ1-1; 8 bases line up with TRBD1. CDR3 length: 15 residues. Germline V CDR1 and CDR2: SGDLS, YYNGEE. Losses at the gene ends were 3 bases for V and 1 base for J; bases not matched to a gene: 5. The CDR3 DNA reads TGTGCCAGCAGCGAGGGGACAGGAGCGAACACTGAAGCTTTCTTT. Its protein is CASSEGTGANTEAFF.

The chain carries TRBV7-9 and TRBJ2-5; D is unresolved. Between the trimmed V and J ends, which lost 1 base and 4 bases, there was a span of 4 bases. Germline V CDR1 and CDR2: SEHNR, FQNEAQ (reference sequence). This CDR3 contains 12 residues. The CDR3 sequence is CASSLVPETQYF. The CDR3 coding sequence is TGTGCCAGCAGCTTAGTGCCAGAGACCCAGTACTTC.

J is TRBJ1-4 and V is TRBV19, with TRBD1 matching over 10 bases. The CDR3 length is 14 residues. Germline-derived CDR1 and CDR2 are LNHDA and SQIVND (reference sequence). V dropped 6 bases and J dropped 7; count of bases not matched to a gene: 5. CDR3 bases: TGTGCCAGTAGATCGACAGGGGGCGGTGAAAAACTGTTTTTT. This encodes CASRSTGGGEKLFF.

The rearrangement joins TRBV5-4 to TRBJ2-1, with 10 bases lining up with TRBD1. The CDR3 contains 15 residues. The germline CDR1 and CDR2 sequences are SGHNT and YYREEE (reference sequence). The ends lost 4 bases at V and 3 bases at J; junction bases unmatched: 4. In DNA, the CDR3 is TGTGCCAGCAGCAATGGACAGGGGGGCTACAATGAGCAGTTCTTC. Translating it yields CASSNGQGGYNEQFF. The full variable domain, rest sourced from reference TRBV5-4 and TRBJ2-1, is ETGVTQSPTHLIKTRGQQVTLRCSSQSGHNTVSWYQQALGQGPQFIFQYYREEENGRGNFPPRFSGLQFPNYSSELNVNALELDDSALYLCASSNGQGGYNEQFFGPGTRLTVL.

The chain is built from TRBV19 and TRBJ1-5; D is uncertain. V lost 11 bases, J lost 2 bases, and 16 bases lay in between. The CDR3 is 14 amino acids. The germline V gene encodes CDR1 LNHDA and CDR2 SQIVND (reference sequence). The CDR3 region is CASGFISGNQPQHF. In DNA, the CDR3 is TGTGCCTCGGGATTCATTTCTGGCAATCAGCCCCAGCATTTT.

The rearrangement links TRBV29-1 to TRBJ1-1, with a weak D call TRBD1 (5 bases). The CDR3 runs to 14 residues. Germline V gives CDR1 SQVTM, CDR2 ANQGSEA. Trimming left V 3 bases short and J 4 bases short, with 15 bases between. The CDR3 spells CSVERRGGITEAFF. Here the CDR3 DNA reads TGCAGCGTTGAGAGGCGGGGGGGGATCACTGAAGCTTTCTTT.

The chain is built from TRBV28 and TRBJ2-5, with D possibly being TRBD1 (6 bases). V lost 5 bases, J lost 2 bases, and 12 bases lay in between. CDR3 length equals 14 residues. Germline lookup yields CDR1 MDHEN and CDR2 SYDVKM. The CDR3 spells CASSSTGIQETQYF. DNA for the CDR3: TGTGCCAGCAGTAGTACAGGGATTCAAGAGACCCAGTACTTC. Using reference TRBV28 and TRBJ2-5 for the parts outside the CDR3, the full variable domain is DVKVTQSSRYLVKRTGEKVFLECVQDMDHENMFWYRQDPGLGLRLIYFSYDVKMKEKGDIPEGYSVSREKKERFSLILESASTNQTSMYLCASSSTGIQETQYFGPGTRLLVL.

This rearrangement joins TRBV19 to TRBJ2-7; possibly TRBD1 for D (6 bases). This CDR3 is 14 amino acids long. Per germline, CDR1 LNHDA and CDR2 SQIVND (reference sequence). Trimming cost V 5 bases and J 2 bases, with 13 bases left between them. For the CDR3, the DNA is TGTGCCAGTAGTGACAGGCTCGGCCCCTACGAGCAGTACTTC. Translating gives CASSDRLGPYEQYF.

This chain connects TRBV7-8 to TRBJ1-3; D unresolved. Trimming took 5 bases from V and 2 from J, leaving 13 bases between them. Per the germline V gene, CDR1 is SGHVS and CDR2 is FQNEAQ. This CDR3 comprises 15 residues. CDR3 loop: CASSPSGNTGNTIYF. Here the CDR3 DNA reads TGTGCCAGCAGCCCATCAGGAAACACTGGAAACACCATATATTTT. Full variable domain (outside the CDR3, taken from reference TRBV7-8 and TRBJ1-3): GAGVSQSPRYKVAKRGQDVALRCDPISGHVSLFWYQQALGQGPEFLTYFQNEAQLDKSGLPSDRFFAERPEGSVSTLKIQRTQQEDSAVYLCASSPSGNTGNTIYFGEGSWLTVV.

The CDR3 protein is CASSSLLSSYNSPLHF. As DNA, the CDR3 is TGTGCCAGCAGCTCCCTCTTGAGCTCCTATAATTCACCCCTCCACTTT. The chain combines TRBV7-2 with TRBJ1-6; D is uncertain. The CDR3 runs to 16 residues. Trimming shortened V by 4 bases and J by 0 bases, and 10 bases separated the two germline ends. The germline CDR1 and CDR2 sequences are SGHTA and FQGNSA.

The rearrangement uses TRBV28 and TRBJ1-3; a possible D gene is TRBD1 (6 bases). In germline, CDR1 is MDHEN, CDR2 SYDVKM. V shed 3 bases and J shed 4 bases, with 16 bases lying between them. The CDR3 extends over 16 amino acids. DNA of the CDR3: TGTGCCAGCAGTTTTTGGGGACAACGAATCGGAAACACCATATATTTT. Its protein is CASSFWGQRIGNTIYF.

The V call is TRBV6-5, the J call TRBJ2-1; 9 bases map to TRBD1. With V trimmed by 8 bases and J by 6 bases, 11 bases remained unmatched. Germline V CDR1 and CDR2: MNHEY, SVGAGI. The CDR3 runs 15 residues. CDR3 sequence (DNA): TGTGCCAGCGGAGGGCCCGGGACAGGGCCCAATGAGCAGTTCTTC. Translation: CASGGPGTGPNEQFF.

The rearrangement links TRBV2 to TRBJ2-1; D is undetermined. This CDR3 comprises 11 residues. CDR1 and CDR2 (germline): SNHLY, FYNNEI. With 3 bases removed from V and 6 bases from J, the gap between germline ends came to 3 bases. CDR3 nucleotide sequence: TGTGCCAGCAGTGATCTCAATGAGCAGTTCTTC. It specifies CASSDLNEQFF.

In DNA form, the CDR3 reads TGTGCCACCAGTGGGGCCCCAAGTTCGGGAAACACCGGGGAGCTGTTTTTT. It codes for CATSGAPSSGNTGELFF. The chain combines TRBV24-1 with TRBJ2-2, with D perhaps TRBD2 (5 bases). Germline CDR1 reads KGHDR; CDR2 reads SFDVKD. The CDR3 covers 17 residues. The V gene lost 5 bases and the J gene lost 2 bases, with 17 bases spanning the gap.

The chain is built from TRBV7-2 and TRBJ2-7; D is unresolved. V lost 3 bases, J lost 0 bases, and 6 bases lay in between. CDR1 SGHTA and CDR2 FQGNSA come from the germline V gene. CDR3 size: 13 residues. CDR3 sequence reads: CASSLGISYEQYF. As DNA, the CDR3 is TGTGCCAGCAGCTTGGGGATCTCCTACGAGCAGTACTTC.